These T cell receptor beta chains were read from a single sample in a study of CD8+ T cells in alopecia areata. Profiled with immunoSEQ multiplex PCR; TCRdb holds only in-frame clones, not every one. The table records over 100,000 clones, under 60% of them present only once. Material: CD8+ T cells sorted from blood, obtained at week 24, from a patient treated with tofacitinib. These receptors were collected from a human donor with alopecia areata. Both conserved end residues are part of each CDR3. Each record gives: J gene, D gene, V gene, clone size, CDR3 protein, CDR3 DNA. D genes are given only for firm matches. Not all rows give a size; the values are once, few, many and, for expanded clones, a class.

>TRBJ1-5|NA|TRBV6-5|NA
CASGYPLSNQPQHF
TGTGCCAGCGGCTACCCCCTGAGCAATCAGCCCCAGCATTTT
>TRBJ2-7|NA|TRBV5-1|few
CASSLSGYEQYF
TGCGCCAGCAGCTTGAGCGGGTACGAGCAGTACTTC
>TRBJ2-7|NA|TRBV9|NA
CASSPRKGPLGEQYF
TGTGCCAGCAGCCCCCGCAAGGGGCCCCTGGGCGAGCAGTACTTC
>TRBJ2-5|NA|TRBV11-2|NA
CASSRVPLTFQETQYF
TGTGCCAGCAGCCGGGTCCCGTTGACATTCCAAGAGACCCAGTACTTC
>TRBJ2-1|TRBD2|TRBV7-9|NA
CASSQDSGGAHNEQFF
TGTGCCAGCAGCCAAGATAGCGGGGGGGCACACAATGAGCAGTTCTTC
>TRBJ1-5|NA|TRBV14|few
CASSQGPEGNQPQHF
TGTGCCAGCAGCCAAGGTCCGGAGGGGAATCAGCCCCAGCATTTT
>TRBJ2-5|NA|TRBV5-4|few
CASNTLGQETQYF
TGTGCCAGCAACACACTTGGACAAGAGACCCAGTACTTC
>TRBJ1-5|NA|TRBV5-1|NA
CASSLGGYQPQHF
TGCGCCAGCAGCTTGGGGGGATATCAGCCCCAGCATTTT
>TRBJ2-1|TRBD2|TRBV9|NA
CASSVGGGAYNEQFF
TGTGCCAGCAGCGTAGGGGGAGGGGCCTACAATGAGCAGTTCTTC
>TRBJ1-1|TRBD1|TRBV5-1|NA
CASSFTQGAWTEAFF
TGCGCCAGCAGCTTTACACAGGGGGCATGGACTGAAGCTTTCTTT
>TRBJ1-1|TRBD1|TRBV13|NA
CATPDRGRGAFF
TGTGCCACCCCTGACAGGGGGCGTGGAGCTTTCTTT
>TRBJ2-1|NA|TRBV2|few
CASSGREQFF
TGTGCCAGCAGTGGACGGGAGCAGTTCTTC
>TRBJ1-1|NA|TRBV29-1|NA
CSVEAVENTEAFF
TGCAGCGTTGAGGCGGTAGAGAACACTGAAGCTTTCTTT
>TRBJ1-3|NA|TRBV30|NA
CAWTGTPSSGNTIYF
TGTGCCTGGACCGGGACGCCAAGCTCTGGAAACACCATATATTTT
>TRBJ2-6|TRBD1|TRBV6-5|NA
CASSIQGAGANVLTF
TGTGCCAGCAGTATACAGGGGGCTGGGGCCAACGTCCTGACTTTC
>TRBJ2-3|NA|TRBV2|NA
CALTQRDVSTDTQYF
TGTGCCCTCACCCAAAGAGACGTCTCCACAGATACGCAGTATTTT
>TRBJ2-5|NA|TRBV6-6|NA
CASSYSSAETQYF
TGTGCCAGCAGTTACTCGTCGGCAGAGACCCAGTACTTC
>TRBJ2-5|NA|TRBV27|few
CASSITGEGVEETQYF
TGTGCCAGCAGTATCACAGGGGAGGGTGTGGAAGAGACCCAGTACTTC
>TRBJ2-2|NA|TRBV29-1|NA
CSVEVPGGANTGELFF
TGCAGCGTTGAAGTACCGGGGGGCGCTAACACCGGGGAGCTGTTTTTT
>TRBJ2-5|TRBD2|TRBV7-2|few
CASSLDASGGPGAQYF
TGTGCCAGCAGCTTAGATGCTAGCGGGGGCCCTGGGGCCCAGTACTTC
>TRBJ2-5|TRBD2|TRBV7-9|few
CASSTRIDRGGETQYF
TGTGCCAGCAGCACCCGCATCGATCGGGGGGGAGAGACCCAGTACTTC
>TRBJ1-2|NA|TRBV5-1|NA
CASSPGDYGYTF
TGCGCCAGCAGCCCTGGGGACTATGGCTACACCTTC
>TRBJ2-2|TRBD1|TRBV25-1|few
CASSHPGQDTGELFF
TGTGCCAGCAGTCATCCGGGACAGGACACCGGGGAGCTGTTTTTT
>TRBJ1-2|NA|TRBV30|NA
CAWSVASYGYTF
TGTGCCTGGAGTGTGGCGAGTTATGGCTACACCTTC
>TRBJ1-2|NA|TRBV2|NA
CASGEGPGGLYGYTF
TGTGCCAGCGGGGAGGGCCCCGGTGGATTGTATGGCTACACCTTC
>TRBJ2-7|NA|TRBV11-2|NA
CASTDSYEQYF
TGTGCCAGCACAGACAGCTACGAGCAGTACTTC
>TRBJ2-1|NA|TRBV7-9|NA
CASSSLVDREQFF
TGTGCCAGCAGCTCCTTAGTAGACCGCGAGCAGTTCTTC
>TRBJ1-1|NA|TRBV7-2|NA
CASSQRTGNLRAFF
TGTGCCAGCAGCCAAAGAACAGGGAACTTGCGAGCTTTCTTT
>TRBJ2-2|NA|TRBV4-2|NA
CASSQDLGDSSGELFF
TGTGCCAGCAGCCAAGACTTAGGGGATTCAAGCGGGGAGCTGTTTTTT
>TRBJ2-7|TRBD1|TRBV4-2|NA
CASSGIGGTYGQYF
TGTGCCAGCAGCGGTATAGGGGGCACCTACGGGCAGTACTTC
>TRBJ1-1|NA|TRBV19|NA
CASSTSPNTEAFF
TGTGCCAGTAGTACATCTCCGAACACTGAAGCTTTCTTT
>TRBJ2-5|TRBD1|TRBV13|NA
CASSSYGQGEKTQYF
TGTGCCAGCAGCTCATATGGACAGGGGGAAAAGACCCAGTACTTC
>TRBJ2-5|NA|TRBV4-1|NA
CASSPRRGQETQYF
TGCGCCAGCAGCCCCCGCAGGGGACAAGAGACCCAGTACTTC
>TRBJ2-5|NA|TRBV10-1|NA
CASNRVAGETQYF
TGCGCCAGCAACAGGGTAGCGGGAGAGACCCAGTACTTC
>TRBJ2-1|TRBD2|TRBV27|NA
CASSLERGDYNEQFF
TGTGCCAGCAGTTTGGAGCGGGGGGACTACAATGAGCAGTTCTTC
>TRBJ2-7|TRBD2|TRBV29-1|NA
CSVESGGRSYEQYF
TGCAGCGTAGAGAGCGGGGGCCGCTCCTACGAGCAGTACTTC
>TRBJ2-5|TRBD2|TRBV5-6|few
CASLSRGGWETQYF
TGTGCCAGCCTCTCCCGGGGGGGCTGGGAGACCCAGTACTTC
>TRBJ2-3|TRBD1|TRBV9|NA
CASSATGGDTQYF
TGTGCCAGCAGCGCGACAGGGGGGGATACGCAGTATTTT
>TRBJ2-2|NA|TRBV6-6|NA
CASSLGDTGELFF
TGTGCCAGCAGCCTGGGTGACACCGGGGAGCTGTTTTTT
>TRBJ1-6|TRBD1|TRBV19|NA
CASSSGQGRSPLHF
TGTGCCAGTAGTTCGGGACAGGGAAGATCACCCCTCCACTTT
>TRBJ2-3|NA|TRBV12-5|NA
CASTWSTDTQYF
TGTGCTAGCACCTGGAGCACAGATACGCAGTATTTT
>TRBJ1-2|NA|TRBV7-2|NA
CASSLVRGYTF
TGTGCCAGCAGCTTAGTTCGTGGCTACACCTTC
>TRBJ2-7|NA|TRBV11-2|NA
CATGWGREQYF
TGTGCCACAGGGTGGGGTAGGGAGCAGTACTTC
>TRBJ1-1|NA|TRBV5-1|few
CASSPLLGTKNTEAFF
TGCGCCAGCAGCCCACTTTTGGGAACAAAGAACACTGAAGCTTTCTTT
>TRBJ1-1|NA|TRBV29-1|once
CSVAPGAFF
TGCAGCGTTGCTCCGGGAGCTTTCTTT
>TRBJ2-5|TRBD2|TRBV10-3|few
CAISDEAGHQETQYF
TGTGCCATCAGTGATGAAGCGGGGCATCAAGAGACCCAGTACTTC
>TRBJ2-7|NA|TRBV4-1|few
CASSQEPAGGIEQYF
TGCGCCAGCAGCCAAGAACCCGCTGGTGGAATCGAGCAGTACTTC
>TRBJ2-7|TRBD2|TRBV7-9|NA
CASSLRGGSSYEQYF
TGTGCCAGCAGCTTACGGGGGGGCTCATCGTACGAGCAGTACTTC